These 4 T cell receptor beta chains share one sample of origin, sequenced in a study of blood T cell repertoires in COVID-19. Profiling relied on immunoSEQ multiplex PCR, and the TCRdb table lists in-frame clones only, not all of them. The top ten clones hold 7.4% of a sample with about 87,000 clones, over 75% of them seen once. Sequenced material: peripheral blood. Every receptor here comes from a human donor with acute or convalescent COVID-19. The donor label of this sample is uncertain.

The rearrangement joins TRBV7-2 to TRBJ2-1, with 14 positions matching TRBD2. The CDR3 contains 18 residues. J gave up 3 bases and V 4 bases, and 8 bases lay outside the gene matches. In germline, CDR1 is SGHTA, CDR2 FQGNSA. The CDR3 loop is CASSSMTSGGAFYNEQFF. In nucleotides, the CDR3 is TGTGCCAGCAGCTCGATGACTAGCGGGGGGGCCTTCTACAATGAGCAGTTCTTC.

The J gene is TRBJ2-1, the V gene TRBV6-4; TRBD1 might be the D (5 bases). The CDR3 totals 13 residues. Germline-derived CDR1 and CDR2 are MRHNA and SNTAGT. The V and J ends lost 4 bases and 2 bases respectively, with 6 bases between them. In DNA form, the CDR3 reads TGTGCCAGCAGTGGGGGCACCTACAATGAGCAGTTCTTC. Translating gives CASSGGTYNEQFF.

The rearrangement links TRBV7-9 to TRBJ2-7; 9 bases agree with TRBD1. Per germline, CDR1 SEHNR and CDR2 FQNEAQ (reference sequence). The junction had 3 bases not matched to a gene; V was cut back by 5 bases and J by 7 bases. CDR3 length: 12 amino acids. CDR3 nucleotides: TGTGCCAGCAGCCCGGACAGGGGAGAGCAGTACTTC. It codes for CASSPDRGEQYF.

A single count supports this clone. The chain couples TRBV5-6 to TRBJ2-7; TRBD2 is a possible D gene (6 bases). V was shortened by 4 bases and J by 9 bases, with 17 bases between the two germline ends. The CDR3 totals 13 residues. Germline lookup yields CDR1 SGHDT and CDR2 YYEEEE. CDR3 nucleotide sequence: TGTGCCAGCAGCCGGACTACCGACTCGGGGCAGTACTTC. Its protein product is CASSRTTDSGQYF.